This section outlines one T cell receptor (beta chain) sequence together with its context. This entry belongs to a study of blood T cell repertoires in COVID-19. Across the study: Sample material is recorded as cDNA or gDNA derived from T cells, B-cell-depleted T cells, or PBMCs.

Produced via immunoSEQ multiplex PCR; TCRdb's table is partial and in-frame only. This repertoire shows 70,000 to 95,000 clones, around 81% found once; its top ten account for approximately 12%. CDR3 length equals 13 residues. The V and J ends lost 1 base and 4 bases respectively, with 6 bases between them. Germline V lookup: CDR1 SGHVS, CDR2 FQNEAQ. What was sequenced was peripheral blood. The receptor was derived from a woman between 65 and 79 years old with active or convalescent COVID-19. The chain has TRBV7-8 and TRBJ2-3, with TRBD2 as a possible D gene (5 bases). CDR3 loop: CASSLGGSDTQYF. The CDR3, as DNA: TGTGCCAGCAGCTTAGGAGGGTCAGATACGCAGTATTTT.